This TCR beta chain is drawn from a study of cytomegalovirus exposure and HLA in healthy donors. Primers included in the PCR were 60 Vbeta and 13 Jbeta primers. Data came from immunoSEQ multiplex PCR; TCRdb stores just in-frame clones and leaves some out. The sample includes about 110,000 clones, about 80% of them seen just once. The CDR3 has 14 residues. Germline loops: CDR1 SGHDT, CDR2 YYEEEE. The V segment lost 5 bases and the J segment 6 bases; nucleotides outside the gene matches: 8. The receptor's source is a woman between 40 and 55 years old in good health and CMV-seronegative. The rearrangement links TRBV5-6 to TRBJ2-7; 10 bases match TRBD1. Sequences were obtained from PBMCs. The CDR3 DNA reads as TGTGCCAGCAGTCAAGGACAGGGGGTCTCCGAGCAGTACTTC. This translates into CASSQGQGVSEQYF.